This is a list of T cell receptor beta chains from one sample in a study of OX40 agonist ivuxolimab in advanced cancers. Sequenced by immunoSEQ multiplex PCR; TCRdb stores in-frame clones only, minus some. The sample carries tens of thousands of clones, roughly 88% recorded once. The sequencing used CD4+ or CD8+ T cells sorted from blood, collected in a trial of the OX40 agonist ivuxolimab. These TCRs come from an adult with an advanced solid tumor such as melanoma, head and neck, liver or kidney cancer. Each CDR3 is given with its conserved first and last residue. Each record gives: CDR3 protein, CDR3 DNA, J gene, D gene, clone size, V gene. A D gene is named only where the DNA matches it firmly. Clone size is shown for a subset of rows, as once, few, many or a class of expanded clone.

cdr3_aa: CASRTGLAGTSSYNEQFF
cdr3_nt: TGTGCCAGCAGAACGGGACTAGCGGGGACAAGCTCCTACAATGAGCAGTTCTTC
j_call: TRBJ2-1
d_call: TRBD2
clone_size: once
v_call: TRBV28

cdr3_aa: CASEGGGGTDTQYF
cdr3_nt: TGTGCCTCCGAGGGGGGCGGGGGAACAGATACGCAGTATTTT
j_call: TRBJ2-3
d_call: -
clone_size: -
v_call: TRBV30

cdr3_aa: CASSPDRGIWGYTF
cdr3_nt: TGTGCCAGCAGTCCGGACAGGGGTATATGGGGCTACACCTTC
j_call: TRBJ1-2
d_call: TRBD1
clone_size: -
v_call: TRBV2

cdr3_aa: CASSFRQQGKGSYNEQFF
cdr3_nt: TGTGCCAGCAGCTTTAGGCAACAGGGGAAAGGCTCCTACAATGAGCAGTTCTTC
j_call: TRBJ2-1
d_call: TRBD1
clone_size: -
v_call: TRBV11-3

cdr3_aa: CASRAGSLTSSYEQYF
cdr3_nt: TGTGCCAGCAGAGCGGGATCCTTAACGTCGAGCTACGAGCAGTACTTC
j_call: TRBJ2-7
d_call: TRBD2
clone_size: once
v_call: TRBV2

cdr3_aa: CASSLVGQAYEQYF
cdr3_nt: TGTGCCAGCAGCTTAGTTGGCCAGGCCTACGAGCAGTACTTC
j_call: TRBJ2-7
d_call: -
clone_size: once
v_call: TRBV11-2

cdr3_aa: CASGLSQGSNEQFF
cdr3_nt: TGTGCCAGTGGACTTTCCCAAGGGTCGAATGAGCAGTTCTTC
j_call: TRBJ2-1
d_call: -
clone_size: once
v_call: TRBV2

cdr3_aa: CAWSVGYEQYF
cdr3_nt: TGTGCCTGGAGTGTTGGATACGAGCAGTACTTC
j_call: TRBJ2-7
d_call: -
clone_size: -
v_call: TRBV30

cdr3_aa: CASSPSGTGSHEQYF
cdr3_nt: TGTGCCAGCTCACCTTCCGGGACAGGATCCCACGAGCAGTACTTC
j_call: TRBJ2-7
d_call: TRBD1
clone_size: -
v_call: TRBV18

cdr3_aa: CASSLSSRAGNEKLFF
cdr3_nt: TGCGCCAGCAGCTTGTCCTCCAGGGCAGGGAATGAAAAACTGTTTTTT
j_call: TRBJ1-4
d_call: -
clone_size: -
v_call: TRBV5-1

cdr3_aa: CASSPQDSRTGEAFF
cdr3_nt: TGCGCCAGCAGCCCCCAGGACAGTCGAACAGGGGAAGCTTTCTTT
j_call: TRBJ1-1
d_call: -
clone_size: once
v_call: TRBV5-1

cdr3_aa: CASSLQLRGFPAGELFF
cdr3_nt: TGCGCCAGCAGCTTACAGTTGAGGGGGTTCCCGGCCGGGGAGCTGTTTTTT
j_call: TRBJ2-2
d_call: -
clone_size: -
v_call: TRBV5-1

cdr3_aa: CASSLGSGTPYNEQFF
cdr3_nt: TGTGCCAGCAGCTTAGGTAGCGGGACCCCCTACAATGAGCAGTTCTTC
j_call: TRBJ2-1
d_call: TRBD2
clone_size: -
v_call: TRBV7-3

cdr3_aa: CASSPSMEQFF
cdr3_nt: TGTGCCAGCAGCCCTAGTATGGAGCAGTTCTTC
j_call: TRBJ2-1
d_call: -
clone_size: -
v_call: TRBV11-2

cdr3_aa: CASSATGFLNQPQHF
cdr3_nt: TGTGCCAGCAGCGCGACAGGGTTCCTCAATCAGCCCCAGCATTTT
j_call: TRBJ1-5
d_call: TRBD1
clone_size: once
v_call: TRBV7-8

cdr3_aa: CASSKASGRVNEQFF
cdr3_nt: TGTGCCAGCAGCAAAGCCAGCGGGAGAGTAAATGAGCAGTTCTTC
j_call: TRBJ2-1
d_call: -
clone_size: -
v_call: TRBV21-1

cdr3_aa: CASSHRDRAEAFF
cdr3_nt: TGTGCCAGCAGCCACCGGGATCGGGCTGAAGCTTTCTTT
j_call: TRBJ1-1
d_call: -
clone_size: -
v_call: TRBV6-6

cdr3_aa: CASARGDSTYNEQFF
cdr3_nt: TGTGCCAGTGCTCGCGGGGACAGCACATACAATGAGCAGTTCTTC
j_call: TRBJ2-1
d_call: -
clone_size: -
v_call: TRBV7-9

cdr3_aa: CASSQVVSAYEQYF
cdr3_nt: TGCGCCAGCAGCCAAGTGGTCAGCGCCTACGAGCAGTACTTC
j_call: TRBJ2-7
d_call: -
clone_size: -
v_call: TRBV4-1

cdr3_aa: CASSQGQGAMGEQYF
cdr3_nt: TGTGCCAGCAGCCAAGGACAGGGGGCGATGGGCGAGCAGTACTTC
j_call: TRBJ2-7
d_call: TRBD1
clone_size: -
v_call: TRBV13

cdr3_aa: CASSQGITSGANVLTF
cdr3_nt: TGTGCCAGCTCCCAAGGGATCACCTCTGGGGCCAACGTCCTGACTTTC
j_call: TRBJ2-6
d_call: -
clone_size: -
v_call: TRBV18

cdr3_aa: CASSTGQDYGYTF
cdr3_nt: TGTGCCAGCAGCACGGGACAGGACTATGGCTACACCTTC
j_call: TRBJ1-2
d_call: TRBD1
clone_size: -
v_call: TRBV5-6

cdr3_aa: CATSRDLRGRVRSASGANVLTF
cdr3_nt: TGTGCCACCAGCAGAGATCTGAGGGGGCGGGTGCGTAGTGCTTCTGGGGCCAACGTCCTGACTTTC
j_call: TRBJ2-6
d_call: TRBD1
clone_size: -
v_call: TRBV15

cdr3_aa: CASSRDIRSPLHF
cdr3_nt: TGTGCCAGCAGCCGGGACATCCGATCACCCCTCCACTTT
j_call: TRBJ1-6
d_call: -
clone_size: -
v_call: TRBV7-3

cdr3_aa: CASSSSSGAFEQYF
cdr3_nt: TGTGCCAGCAGTTCTTCTAGCGGGGCCTTCGAGCAGTACTTC
j_call: TRBJ2-7
d_call: TRBD2
clone_size: once
v_call: TRBV28

cdr3_aa: CASSEWGTGANVLTF
cdr3_nt: TGTGCCAGCAGTGAGTGGGGGACCGGGGCCAACGTCCTGACTTTC
j_call: TRBJ2-6
d_call: -
clone_size: -
v_call: TRBV2

cdr3_aa: CASSLGGIAYEQYF
cdr3_nt: TGTGCCAGCAGCTTGGGGGGCATAGCTTACGAGCAGTACTTC
j_call: TRBJ2-7
d_call: -
clone_size: -
v_call: TRBV11-2

cdr3_aa: CASSPSPYEQYF
cdr3_nt: TGTGCCAGCAGCCCTTCGCCCTACGAGCAGTACTTC
j_call: TRBJ2-7
d_call: -
clone_size: -
v_call: TRBV5-4

cdr3_aa: CASSPPSGRYNEQFF
cdr3_nt: TGTGCCAGCTCACCTCCCTCGGGGAGGTACAATGAGCAGTTCTTC
j_call: TRBJ2-1
d_call: -
clone_size: -
v_call: TRBV18

cdr3_aa: CATSRDSGTYNEQFF
cdr3_nt: TGTGCCACCAGCAGAGACAGCGGGACCTACAATGAGCAGTTCTTC
j_call: TRBJ2-1
d_call: TRBD2
clone_size: once
v_call: TRBV15

cdr3_aa: CASSTSSGTSHIQYF
cdr3_nt: TGTGCCAGCAGTACCTCCTCCGGGACTAGCCACATTCAGTACTTC
j_call: TRBJ2-4
d_call: TRBD2
clone_size: -
v_call: TRBV2

cdr3_aa: CASSVPLGPSATQYF
cdr3_nt: TGTGCCAGCAGTGTCCCCCTGGGACCCTCGGCGACCCAGTACTTC
j_call: TRBJ2-5
d_call: -
clone_size: -
v_call: TRBV6-1

cdr3_aa: CASSPTGNYGYTF
cdr3_nt: TGTGCCAGCAGCCCTACAGGGAACTATGGCTACACCTTC
j_call: TRBJ1-2
d_call: -
clone_size: few
v_call: TRBV7-6

cdr3_aa: CASRGHSSSYNEQFF
cdr3_nt: TGTGCCAGTAGGGGACATTCCAGCTCCTACAATGAGCAGTTCTTC
j_call: TRBJ2-1
d_call: -
clone_size: -
v_call: TRBV19

cdr3_aa: CASSQDRSADTQYF
cdr3_nt: TGTGCCAGCAGCCAAGATCGTTCCGCAGATACGCAGTATTTT
j_call: TRBJ2-3
d_call: -
clone_size: -
v_call: TRBV14

cdr3_aa: CASSLRGQAYQETQYF
cdr3_nt: TGTGCCAGCAGCTTGCGTGGGCAGGCGTACCAAGAGACCCAGTACTTC
j_call: TRBJ2-5
d_call: -
clone_size: -
v_call: TRBV7-9

cdr3_aa: CASSSAGGPGEQYF
cdr3_nt: TGTGCCAGCAGCTCCGCGGGAGGGCCTGGGGAGCAGTACTTC
j_call: TRBJ2-7
d_call: TRBD2
clone_size: -
v_call: TRBV5-4

cdr3_aa: CASSYGQSTNEKLFF
cdr3_nt: TGTGCCAGCAGCTATGGACAGTCAACTAATGAAAAACTGTTTTTT
j_call: TRBJ1-4
d_call: -
clone_size: -
v_call: TRBV2

cdr3_aa: CASSLLRATEAFF
cdr3_nt: TGTGCCAGCAGCTTACTCCGTGCAACTGAAGCTTTCTTT
j_call: TRBJ1-1
d_call: -
clone_size: -
v_call: TRBV7-8

cdr3_aa: CASSMKSGGAKVNEQFF
cdr3_nt: TGCGCCAGCAGTATGAAGAGCGGGGGGGCCAAGGTGAATGAGCAGTTCTTC
j_call: TRBJ2-1
d_call: TRBD2
clone_size: -
v_call: TRBV4-1

cdr3_aa: CASSGLAGTSSEQFF
cdr3_nt: TGTGCCAGCAGTGGACTAGCGGGAACGTCCAGTGAGCAGTTCTTC
j_call: TRBJ2-1
d_call: TRBD2
clone_size: -
v_call: TRBV2

cdr3_aa: CAGYGLDTGELFF
cdr3_nt: TGTGCCGGGTACGGTCTGGACACCGGGGAGCTGTTTTTT
j_call: TRBJ2-2
d_call: -
clone_size: -
v_call: TRBV7-9

cdr3_aa: CAWSVGGRETQYF
cdr3_nt: TGTGCCTGGAGTGTAGGAGGGCGTGAGACCCAGTACTTC
j_call: TRBJ2-5
d_call: -
clone_size: -
v_call: TRBV30

cdr3_aa: CASSPGQGLHEKLFF
cdr3_nt: TGTGCCAGTAGTCCGGGACAGGGATTGCATGAAAAACTGTTTTTT
j_call: TRBJ1-4
d_call: TRBD1
clone_size: -
v_call: TRBV19

cdr3_aa: CASSFRDRNTEAFF
cdr3_nt: TGTGCCAGCAGCTTCCGGGACAGGAACACTGAAGCTTTCTTT
j_call: TRBJ1-1
d_call: TRBD1
clone_size: -
v_call: TRBV7-3

cdr3_aa: CASQPSTGGDYGYTF
cdr3_nt: TGTGCCAGCCAGCCCTCGACAGGGGGCGACTATGGCTACACCTTC
j_call: TRBJ1-2
d_call: TRBD1
clone_size: -
v_call: TRBV6-5

cdr3_aa: CASSYAATGGGEAFF
cdr3_nt: TGTGCCAGCAGTTATGCCGCGACAGGGGGTGGTGAAGCTTTCTTT
j_call: TRBJ1-1
d_call: TRBD1
clone_size: -
v_call: TRBV6-5

cdr3_aa: CAWSVQGRGRGDTQYF
cdr3_nt: TGTGCCTGGAGTGTACAAGGTCGGGGGCGTGGGGATACGCAGTATTTT
j_call: TRBJ2-3
d_call: -
clone_size: once
v_call: TRBV30

cdr3_aa: CASSLPDRVGAFF
cdr3_nt: TGTGCCAGCAGTTTACCCGACAGGGTTGGAGCTTTCTTT
j_call: TRBJ1-1
d_call: TRBD1
clone_size: -
v_call: TRBV28

cdr3_aa: CASSGPGTADPRGTF
cdr3_nt: TGTGCCAGCAGTGGGCCAGGAACGGCAGACCCTAGGGGGACCTTC
j_call: TRBJ1-2
d_call: -
clone_size: -
v_call: TRBV6-1

cdr3_aa: CASSPRDEDTQYF
cdr3_nt: TGTGCCAGCTCACCCCGGGACGAAGATACGCAGTATTTT
j_call: TRBJ2-3
d_call: -
clone_size: -
v_call: TRBV18